This is a list of T cell receptor beta chains from one sample in a study of cytomegalovirus exposure and HLA in healthy donors. This table comes from immunoSEQ multiplex PCR, and its TCRdb copy is limited to in-frame clones, with some not included. This table has fewer than 200,000 clones, 84% appearing once. The sample was PBMCs. The receptors shown here come from a girl aged 2-10 years in good health and CMV-seropositive. The CDR3 runs from the conserved cysteine through the conserved F or W. D genes are given only for firm matches. Not every row has a clone size; where given, it reads once, few, many or a size class.

size	D	V	J	DNA	CDR3
-	-	TRBV4-2	TRBJ2-7	TGTGCCAGCAGCCAAGATCCTGTGGGCGGGGAGGCCTACGAGCAGTACTTC	CASSQDPVGGEAYEQYF
-	-	TRBV6-5	TRBJ1-2	TGTGCCAGCAGTTCAGGACAGCCTCGCCTCTATGGCTACACCTTC	CASSSGQPRLYGYTF
-	-	TRBV9	TRBJ2-2	TGTGCCAGCAGCGTCGAAACGGGGTATGACACCGGGGAGCTGTTTTTT	CASSVETGYDTGELFF
-	-	TRBV6-4	TRBJ2-3	TGTGCCAGCAGCCTCAGGGGAGACACAGATACGCAGTATTTT	CASSLRGDTDTQYF
-	TRBD1	TRBV5-1	TRBJ1-1	TGCGCCAGCAGCCTTCGGGGACAGAATCCGTGGAACACTGAAGCTTTCTTT	CASSLRGQNPWNTEAFF
-	TRBD2	TRBV19	TRBJ2-1	TGTGCCAGTAGCCAGGGACTAGCGGGAGTTGTTGAGCAGTTCTTC	CASSQGLAGVVEQFF
-	-	TRBV13	TRBJ1-1	TGTGCCAGCAGCTTAGGCAGGGGCTCAACTGAAGCTTTCTTT	CASSLGRGSTEAFF
-	-	TRBV5-1	TRBJ1-2	TGCGCCAGCAGCCAAGGGGATGGGTCCTATGGCTACACCTTC	CASSQGDGSYGYTF
-	-	TRBV30	TRBJ1-2	TGTGCCTGGAGTGTACCGGGGTCGAGTTGGGACTATGGCTACACCTTC	CAWSVPGSSWDYGYTF
-	TRBD2	TRBV4-1	TRBJ2-1	TGCGCCAGCAGGGGCGAGCTAGCGGGGGGGCCCGGTGAGCAGTTCTTC	CASRGELAGGPGEQFF
-	TRBD2	TRBV5-6	TRBJ2-3	TGTGCCAGCAGCCAGACTAGCGGGACCACAGATACGCAGTATTTT	CASSQTSGTTDTQYF
-	-	TRBV5-1	TRBJ2-1	TGCGCCAGCAGCTTGGCGGTGGCAGGCATCTCCTACAATGAGCAGTTCTTC	CASSLAVAGISYNEQFF
-	-	TRBV11-2	TRBJ2-7	TGTGCCAGCAGCGTCCTAGTAATCTCCTACGAGCAGTACTTC	CASSVLVISYEQYF
-	TRBD1	TRBV6-6	TRBJ2-3	TGTGCCAGCAGCAAGGGACAGGGACTCACAGATACGCAGTATTTT	CASSKGQGLTDTQYF
-	-	TRBV19	TRBJ1-2	TGTGCCAGTCGGGGCCAGGGGATGGACTATGGCTACACCTTC	CASRGQGMDYGYTF
-	-	TRBV11-3	TRBJ1-1	TGTGCCAGCAGCTTAGGGGGCAGGGGGAACACTGAAGCTTTCTTT	CASSLGGRGNTEAFF
-	-	TRBV18	TRBJ2-2	TGTGCCAGCTCCGACACGGCGAACACCGGGGAGCTGTTTTTT	CASSDTANTGELFF
once	TRBD1	TRBV27	TRBJ1-5	TGTGCCAGCAGTTTATACAGGGGGAATCAGCCCCAGCATTTT	CASSLYRGNQPQHF
-	-	TRBV19	TRBJ2-5	TGTGCCAGTAGTATAGTGGGATTCGGGACTCTGGAAGAGACCCAGTACTTC	CASSIVGFGTLEETQYF
-	TRBD2	TRBV2	TRBJ2-1	TGTGCCGTAGTTTGGGCTAGCGGGGGTCCTAATGAGCAGTTCTTC	CAVVWASGGPNEQFF
-	-	TRBV9	TRBJ1-1	TGTGCCAGCAGCGTAGGATTTTCCGCGGGGACTGAAGCTTTCTTT	CASSVGFSAGTEAFF
-	-	TRBV7-6	TRBJ2-6	TGTGCCAGCAGCTTCAGGGCTGGGGCCAACGTCCTGACTTTC	CASSFRAGANVLTF
many	-	TRBV4-1	TRBJ1-5	TGCGCCAGCAGCCAAGAAATCGAACAGGGAAGCCAGCCCCAGCATTTT	CASSQEIEQGSQPQHF
-	-	TRBV29-1	TRBJ2-7	TGCACCCTCGGCCCGGGGTCCCACGAGCAGTACTTC	CTLGPGSHEQYF
-	-	TRBV30	TRBJ1-5	TGTGCCTGGAGTCGGACAGACAATCAGCCCCAGCATTTT	CAWSRTDNQPQHF
-	-	TRBV7-3	TRBJ2-3	TGTGCCAGCAGCAGGGTCGGGGTTGATACGCAGTATTTT	CASSRVGVDTQYF
-	-	TRBV13	TRBJ1-1	TGTGCCAGCAGCTTAGGGACAGGTGGGATGGACACTGAAGCTTTCTTT	CASSLGTGGMDTEAFF
-	-	TRBV19	TRBJ1-6	TGTGCCAGTATGGCTGGAGAGGCCTATAATTCACCCCTCCACTTT	CASMAGEAYNSPLHF
-	-	TRBV5-8	TRBJ1-3	TGTGCCAGCAGCTCGGATCGACTAGGAAACACCATATATTTT	CASSSDRLGNTIYF
-	TRBD2	TRBV5-1	TRBJ2-1	TGCGCCAGCTCCCACCTAGCGGGGGGTAACTCCTACAATGAGCAGTTCTTC	CASSHLAGGNSYNEQFF
-	-	TRBV30	TRBJ1-2	TGTGCCTGGAGTGTTTCGAGGGATGGCTACACCTTC	CAWSVSRDGYTF
-	-	TRBV15	TRBJ2-3	TGTGCCACCAGCTCCCCGGCGGGTCTGAGCACAGATACGCAGTATTTT	CATSSPAGLSTDTQYF
-	TRBD2	TRBV5-6	TRBJ2-7	TGTGCCAGCAGCTTGGCCCTCGGGGGGGTCTCCGAGCAGTACTTC	CASSLALGGVSEQYF
-	TRBD1	TRBV9	TRBJ2-7	TGTGCCAGCAGCGTAGCGGGACAGGGGAGCGAGCAGTACTTC	CASSVAGQGSEQYF
-	TRBD2	TRBV4-2	TRBJ2-7	TGTGCCAGCAGCCAAGTGGGGGGAGGGTCCTACGAGCAGTACTTC	CASSQVGGGSYEQYF
-	-	TRBV4-1	TRBJ2-1	TGCGCCAGCAGCCAGGCCCCGATCAATGAGCAGTTCTTC	CASSQAPINEQFF
-	TRBD1	TRBV29-1	TRBJ1-1	TGCAGCGCCAGGGCCGGGACAGGAACTGAAGCTTTCTTT	CSARAGTGTEAFF